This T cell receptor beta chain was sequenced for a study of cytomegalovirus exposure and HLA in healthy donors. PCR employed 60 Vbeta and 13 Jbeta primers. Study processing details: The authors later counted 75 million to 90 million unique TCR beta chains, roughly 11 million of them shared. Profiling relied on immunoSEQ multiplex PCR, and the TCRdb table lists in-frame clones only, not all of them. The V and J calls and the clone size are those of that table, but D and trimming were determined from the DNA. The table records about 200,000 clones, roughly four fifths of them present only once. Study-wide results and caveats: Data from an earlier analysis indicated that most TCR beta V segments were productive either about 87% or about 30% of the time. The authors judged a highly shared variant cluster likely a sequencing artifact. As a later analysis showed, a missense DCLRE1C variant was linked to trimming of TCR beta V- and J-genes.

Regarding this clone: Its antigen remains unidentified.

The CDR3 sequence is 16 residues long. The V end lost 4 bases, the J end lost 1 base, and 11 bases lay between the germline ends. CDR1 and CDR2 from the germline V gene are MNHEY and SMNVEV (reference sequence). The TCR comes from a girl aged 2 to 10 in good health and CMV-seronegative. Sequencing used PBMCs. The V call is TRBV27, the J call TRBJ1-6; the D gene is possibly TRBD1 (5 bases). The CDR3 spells CASSYGRGSYNSPLHF. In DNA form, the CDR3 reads TGTGCCAGCAGTTATGGGAGGGGATCCTATAATTCACCCCTCCACTTT.